What follows describes a single TCR beta chain. What it binds is not known. This entry comes from a study of CD8+CD57+ T cells in acquired aplastic anemia. Points from the study as a whole: The study identified twenty-nine CD8+ CDR3 sequences shared by patients and controls.

Genomic DNA, serving as template, underwent TCR beta VDJ and CDR3 profiling. MiXCR, applied by TCRdb to the reads, yields one record per CDR3 protein. The table lists under 250,000 distinct CDR3 sequences, approximately 45% of them singletons. It was patients with CD8+CD57+ cell expansion by flow cytometry who were chosen for sequencing. V gave up 9 bases and J gave up 5 bases, with 11 bases separating them. Germline V gene data show CDR1 as MNHEY and CDR2 as SMNVEV (reference sequence). CDR3 length equals 12 residues. The V gene is TRBV27, the J gene TRBJ2-1; D unclear. Sequencing was carried out using sorted CD4+, CD8+, or CD8+CD57+ T cells (not recorded which) from PBMCs. The sequence was collected from a human donor with aplastic anemia. The CDR3 spells CASLERHNEQFF. The CDR3, as DNA: TGTGCCAGTCTTGAACGGCACAATGAGCAGTTCTTC.